What follows describes a single T cell receptor (beta chain). The antigen it binds to is not known. A much larger clone sits a single nucleotide away, making a read error possible. The DNA is omitted, as the CDR3 cannot be located on it reliably, and the CDR3 follows TCRdb's listing. The data stem from a study of blood T cells in healthy people across ages (dated by TCRdb to about 2015). Regarding the complete study: In model experiments, template switching captured about one uniquely barcoded TCR beta cDNA molecule for every two T cells. Four age groups were formed from the donors: young (average roughly 15 years), middle-aged (less than 40), aged (about 62) and long-lived (about 75). Age-related changes in TCR beta repertoire diversity were measured in the study by deep sequencing normalized with unique cDNA molecular identifiers. Two additional independent replicas of 1 million unique cDNA reads from the same blood draw were analyzed for two donors (one aged 18 to 30 and one aged 80 or older). On the study overall, not on this receptor specifically: Because donor CMV infection status was unknown, age-related changes in expanded clonotypes were potentially confounded. Estimates of total diversity from one million sequenced T cells were regarded as lower bounds and underestimates. Conclusive comparison of naive and antigen-experienced compartments was prevented by the profiling of bulk unsorted PBMCs. The percentage of naive T cells measured by flow cytometry correlated strongly with observed TCR beta diversity. Compared with the aged group, more naive CD4+ T cells, fewer expanded clones and increased TCR diversity were shown by the long-lived group, suggesting age selection. As age increased, observed TCR beta diversity per million T cells dropped in a roughly linear way, and a significant reduction was already evident by age 40.

The 35 to 40 donors, aged roughly 6 to 100 years, were systemically healthy Caucasian individuals from Russia. Each donor gave about 9.2 milliliters of peripheral blood, drawn into EDTA-treated Vacutainer tubes. PBMCs were isolated by Ficoll-Paque density-gradient centrifugation, with at least 7 million obtained per sample. Trizol reagent was used to extract total RNA from PBMCs, with at least 5.5 micrograms per sample. For every donor, an aliquot of PBMCs went through flow cytometry to measure the percentages of naive CD45RAhigh/CD27high T cells. Based on the germline V gene (reference sequence), the CDR1 and CDR2 sequences are MNHEY and SMNVEV. The CDR3 spans 14 residues, from the cysteine through the phenylalanine. Library method: 5' RACE. The reads were generated on an Illumina HiSeq 2500. A second PCR of roughly 7 to 12 cycles was run with a J-beta primer mix and a sample-barcoded 5' primer. A unique molecular identifier was introduced onto each TCR beta cDNA molecule by a template-switch 5' adaptor carrying 12 random nucleotides. Each sample yielded at least 2.5 million CDR3-containing paired-end reads. All of the RNA was converted into first-strand cDNA using the Mint cDNA synthesis kit, with a TRBC-specific oligonucleotide serving as the primer. After uracil-DNA glycosylase treatment, a first 18-cycle PCR used universal primers M1SS and BC2_uni_R on all cDNA. The authors processed their data as follows. For normalization, 1 million high-quality reads were randomly selected from each sample, with every read carrying a distinct molecular identifier. Reads with shared molecular identifiers were discarded instead of being binned into consensus sequences. MiTCR, set to a Q25 quality threshold and the strictest error-elimination algorithm, was used for CDR3 identification, clonotype clustering and error correction. A nonparametric unseen species model with Euler transformation was used to estimate a lower bound on total TCR beta diversity. TCRdb handled the public reads itself, with Q25 trimming in fastp and clone calling in MiXCR, and kept productive beta chains. Here each entry gathers all rows of one CDR3 protein and keeps the most common genes and DNA. The authors' filters were not applied to this entry. This sample has more than 750,000 distinct CDR3 sequences in its table, and 25% to 30% of those were observed once. The ten largest clonotypes hold roughly 10% of the sample.

These data are also associated with another study on T cells of mothers and their children. Drawing on the second study: Nine systemically healthy Caucasian individuals served as donors, namely three mothers together with their six children. cDNA synthesis consumed the entire amount of extracted RNA, loaded at approximately 1.6 ug RNA in each 15 ul reaction. Sample barcodes and 2-4 random nucleotides were added via the M1S primer in the second PCR. Over 9 million TCR beta CDR3 reads came from each mother, compared with about 3.2 million reads from each child. In both related and unrelated pairs, thymic selection shapes the output of TCR recombination in a similar way, with inherited differences having only a minor effect. Normalized repertoire overlap was always slightly but never significantly higher in related than unrelated mother-child pairs. With a sensitivity of approximately 96 clones per million clonotypes, no persistent microchimeric T cell clones were detected. In the study, deep NGS was used to compare the TCR beta repertoires of mothers and children, and features distinguishing related mother-child pairs from unrelated individuals were sought. Mothers averaged roughly 40 +/- 4 years of age and children averaged about 10 +/- 4 years. After adapters were ligated using NEBNext reagents, the libraries underwent 100+100 nt paired-end sequencing on an Illumina HiSeq 2000. To prevent cross-contamination, the mother and child libraries were prepared a month apart and were sequenced in separate runs. For each donor, somewhere between 500,000 and 2,000,000 distinct TCR beta clonotypes were identified. Naive TCR beta clonotypes were estimated from low-frequency clonotypes matched to each donor's FACS-determined naive share, without sorting.

The chain joins TRBV27 to TRBJ2-7. This sequence was found in a woman in her thirties or forties in good health. The sequencing input was blood. The CDR3 region: CASSWAGGSYERYF.